The source of this T cell receptor (beta chain) is a study of blood T cell repertoires in COVID-19. As for the study in general: Samples of COVID-19 (acute and convalescent) were obtained from the United States, Italy and Spain. T cells, B-cell-depleted T cells, or PBMCs provided the cDNA or gDNA that served as material.

With 2 bases removed from V and 10 bases from J, the gap between germline ends came to 8 bases. Germline assignment: CDR1 MNHEY and CDR2 SVGAGI. The CDR3 length is 11 residues. Original methodology: Scientists estimated how many nucleated cells there were by amplifying reference gene primers. This table comes from immunoSEQ multiplex PCR, and its TCRdb copy is limited to in-frame clones, with some not included. V and J calls plus clone size are reproduced from that table; the DNA served to infer D and trimming. The data show approximately 94,000 clones, with around 90% seen just once and 5% held by the top ten.

Source material: peripheral blood. The clonotype originates from a human donor in a cohort sampled during active COVID-19. This chain joins TRBV6-5 and TRBJ1-1; D is uncertain. CDR3: CASSYNGRAFF. CDR3 in DNA: TGTGCCAGCAGTTACAACGGGAGAGCTTTCTTT.